This T cell receptor (beta chain) was sequenced for a study of shared clonotypes between healthy human individuals. Looked up from germline, CDR1 is SGHRS and CDR2 is YFSETQ. The CDR3 covers 13 residues. Between the trimmed V and J ends, which lost 0 bases and 5 bases, there was a span of 8 bases. About this clone: Its cognate antigen is unknown.

General study findings and limits: The study generally estimated greater richness for naive than memory subsets. Lower generation probabilities were found for non-shared clonotypes than for those shared by all four donors.

Only Caucasian adults living in Nashville, Tennessee made up the donor group. CD4+ cells were split into CD45RA+ naive and CD45RA-negative memory subsets. Profiling relied on immunoSEQ multiplex PCR, and the TCRdb table lists in-frame clones only, not all of them. The sample has more than 2,000,000 clones; just over 90% are singletons. Sequenced: naive CD4+ T cells sorted from blood. Described subset: CD45RA+ positively selected. The J gene is TRBJ1-1, the V gene TRBV5-1, with no clear D. The origin of this receptor is a man between 18 and 29 years old in good health. CDR3 sequence (DNA): TGCGCCAGCAGCTTGGAAGAGTCGACTGAAGCTTTCTTT. Its protein product is CASSLEESTEAFF.